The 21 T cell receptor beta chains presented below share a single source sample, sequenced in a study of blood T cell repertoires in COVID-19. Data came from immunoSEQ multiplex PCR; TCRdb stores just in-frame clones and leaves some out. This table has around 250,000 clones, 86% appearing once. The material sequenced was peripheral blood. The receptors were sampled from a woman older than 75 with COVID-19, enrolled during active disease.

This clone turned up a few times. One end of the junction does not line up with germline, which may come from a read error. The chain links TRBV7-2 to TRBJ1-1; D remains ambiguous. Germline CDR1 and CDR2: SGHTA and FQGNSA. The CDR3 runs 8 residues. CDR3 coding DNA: TGTGCCAGCGGTTCGGGGATCTTT. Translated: CASGSGIF. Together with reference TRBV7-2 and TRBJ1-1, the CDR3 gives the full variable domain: GAGVSQSPSNKVTEKGKDVELRCDPISGHTALYWYRQSLGQGLEFLIYFQGNSAPDKSGLPSDRFSAERTGGSVSTLTIQRTQQEDSAVYLCASGSGIFGQGTRLTVV.

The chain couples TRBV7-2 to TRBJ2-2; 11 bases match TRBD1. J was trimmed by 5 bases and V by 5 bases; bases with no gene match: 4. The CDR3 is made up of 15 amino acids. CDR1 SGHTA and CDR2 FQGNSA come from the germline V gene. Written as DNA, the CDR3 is TGTGCCAGCAGCCTGGACAGGGGGCGAACCGGGGAGCTGTTTTTT. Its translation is CASSLDRGRTGELFF.

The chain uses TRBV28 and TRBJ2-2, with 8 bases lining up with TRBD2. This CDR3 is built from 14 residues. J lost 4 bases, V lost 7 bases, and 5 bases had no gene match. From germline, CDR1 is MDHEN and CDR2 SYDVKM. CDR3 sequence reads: CASNRLASTGELFF. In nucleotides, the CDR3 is TGTGCCAGCAATAGACTAGCGTCCACCGGGGAGCTGTTTTTT.

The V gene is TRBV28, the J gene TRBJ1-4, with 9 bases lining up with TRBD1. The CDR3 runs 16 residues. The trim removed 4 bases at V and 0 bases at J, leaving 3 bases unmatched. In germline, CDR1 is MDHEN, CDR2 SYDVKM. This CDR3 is CASSSQGAATNEKLFF. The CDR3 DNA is TGTGCCAGCAGTTCACAGGGGGCGGCAACTAATGAAAAACTGTTTTTT. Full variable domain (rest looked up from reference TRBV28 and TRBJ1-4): DVKVTQSSRYLVKRTGEKVFLECVQDMDHENMFWYRQDPGLGLRLIYFSYDVKMKEKGDIPEGYSVSREKKERFSLILESASTNQTSMYLCASSSQGAATNEKLFFGSGTQLSVL.

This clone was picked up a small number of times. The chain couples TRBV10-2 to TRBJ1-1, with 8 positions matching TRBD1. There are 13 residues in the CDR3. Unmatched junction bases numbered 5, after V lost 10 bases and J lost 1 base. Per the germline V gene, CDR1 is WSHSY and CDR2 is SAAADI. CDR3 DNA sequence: TGCGCCACCCACGGACAGGGGAACACTGAAGCTTTCTTT. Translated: CATHGQGNTEAFF.

CDR3 amino acids: CASSLWGDSYGYTF. The CDR3 coding sequence is TGTGCCAGCAGCTTGTGGGGGGATTCCTATGGCTACACCTTC. The genes are TRBV5-4 and TRBJ1-2, with D possibly TRBD1 on 5 matching bases. This CDR3 is 14 amino acids long. Germline CDR1 SGHNT, CDR2 YYREEE (reference sequence). V lost 1 base, J lost 4 bases, and 11 bases lay in between.

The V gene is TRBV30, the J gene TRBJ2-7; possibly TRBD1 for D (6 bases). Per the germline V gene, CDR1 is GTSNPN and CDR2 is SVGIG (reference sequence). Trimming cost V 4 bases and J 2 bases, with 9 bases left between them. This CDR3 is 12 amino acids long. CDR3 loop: CAWKGVTYEQYF. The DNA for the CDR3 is TGTGCCTGGAAGGGGGTGACCTACGAGCAGTACTTC. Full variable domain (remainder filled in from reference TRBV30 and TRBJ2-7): SQTIHQWPATLVQPVGSPLSLECTVEGTSNPNLYWYRQAAGRGLQLLFYSVGIGQISSEVPQNLSASRPQDRQFILSSKKLLLSDSGFYLCAWKGVTYEQYFGPGTRLTVT.

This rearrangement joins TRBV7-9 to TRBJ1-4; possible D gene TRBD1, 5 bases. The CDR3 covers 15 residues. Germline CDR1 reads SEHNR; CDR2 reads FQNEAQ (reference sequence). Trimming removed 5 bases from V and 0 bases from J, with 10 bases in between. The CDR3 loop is CASSSTGTTNEKLFF. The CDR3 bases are TGTGCCAGCAGCAGCACAGGCACAACTAATGAAAAACTGTTTTTT.

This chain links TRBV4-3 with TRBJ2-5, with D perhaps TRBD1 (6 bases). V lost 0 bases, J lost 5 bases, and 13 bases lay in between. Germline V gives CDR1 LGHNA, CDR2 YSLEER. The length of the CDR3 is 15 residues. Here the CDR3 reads CASSQEAGVRETQYF. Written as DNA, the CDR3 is TGCGCCAGCAGCCAAGAGGCAGGGGTCAGGGAGACCCAGTACTTC.

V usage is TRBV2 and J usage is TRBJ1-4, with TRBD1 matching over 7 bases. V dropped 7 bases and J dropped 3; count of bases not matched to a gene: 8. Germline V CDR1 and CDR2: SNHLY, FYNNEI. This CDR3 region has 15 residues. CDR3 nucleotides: TGTGCCAGCAAATTAACAGGGGCATCTAATGAAAAACTGTTTTTT. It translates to CASKLTGASNEKLFF. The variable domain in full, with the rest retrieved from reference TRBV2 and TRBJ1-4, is EPEVTQTPSHQVTQMGQEVILRCVPISNHLYFYWYRQILGQKVEFLVSFYNNEISEKSEIFDDQFSVERPDGSNFTLKIRSTKLEDSAMYFCASKLTGASNEKLFFGSGTQLSVL.

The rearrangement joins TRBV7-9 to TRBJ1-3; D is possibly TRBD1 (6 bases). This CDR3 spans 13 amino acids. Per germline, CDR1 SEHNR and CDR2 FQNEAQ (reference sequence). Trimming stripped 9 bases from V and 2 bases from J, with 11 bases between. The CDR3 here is CASTPGAGNTIYF. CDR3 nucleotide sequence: TGTGCCAGTACCCCAGGGGCTGGAAACACCATATATTTT.

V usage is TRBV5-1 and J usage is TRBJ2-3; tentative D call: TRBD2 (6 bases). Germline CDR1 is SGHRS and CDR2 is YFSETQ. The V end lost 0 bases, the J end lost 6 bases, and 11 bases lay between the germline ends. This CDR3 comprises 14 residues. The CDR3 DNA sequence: TGCGCCAGCAGCTTGGCCGGACTACGGGATACGCAGTATTTT. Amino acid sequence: CASSLAGLRDTQYF.

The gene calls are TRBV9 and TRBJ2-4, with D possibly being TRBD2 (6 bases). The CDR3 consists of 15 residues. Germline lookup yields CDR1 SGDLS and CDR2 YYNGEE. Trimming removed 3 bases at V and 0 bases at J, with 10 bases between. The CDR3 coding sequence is TGTGCCAGCAGCGGGATCGGGGGAGCCAAAAACATTCAGTACTTC. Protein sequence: CASSGIGGAKNIQYF.

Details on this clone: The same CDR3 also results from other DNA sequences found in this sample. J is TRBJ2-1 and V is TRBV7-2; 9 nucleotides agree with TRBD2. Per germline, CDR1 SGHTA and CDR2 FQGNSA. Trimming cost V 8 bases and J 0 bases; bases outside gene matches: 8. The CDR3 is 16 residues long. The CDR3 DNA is TGTGCCAGCTCATTAAGCGGGGGGAGCTCCTACAATGAGCAGTTCTTC. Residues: CASSLSGGSSYNEQFF.

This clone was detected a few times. The CDR3 nucleotides read TGTGCCAGCAGCTCGGGACAGGCGCACACCATATATTTT. It encodes CASSSGQAHTIYF. This chain uses TRBV5-4 with TRBJ1-3; 8 positions match TRBD1. Per the germline V gene, CDR1 is SGHNT and CDR2 is YYREEE (reference sequence). V was clipped by 3 bases and J by 8 bases; unmatched bases: 4. The CDR3 contains 13 residues.

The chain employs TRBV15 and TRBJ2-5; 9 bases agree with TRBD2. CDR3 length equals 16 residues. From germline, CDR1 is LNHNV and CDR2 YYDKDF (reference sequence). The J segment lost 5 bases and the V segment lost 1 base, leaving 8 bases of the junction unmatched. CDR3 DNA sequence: TGTGCCACCAGCAGAGTTGGGACTAGCCAGAAGGAGACCCAGTACTTC. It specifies CATSRVGTSQKETQYF.

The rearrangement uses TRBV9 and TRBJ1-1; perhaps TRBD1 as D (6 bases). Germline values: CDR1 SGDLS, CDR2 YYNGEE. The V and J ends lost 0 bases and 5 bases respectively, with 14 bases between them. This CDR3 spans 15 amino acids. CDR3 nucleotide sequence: TGTGCCAGCAGCGTAGGAGGGGGGGTGAGGACTGAAGCTTTCTTT. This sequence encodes CASSVGGGVRTEAFF.

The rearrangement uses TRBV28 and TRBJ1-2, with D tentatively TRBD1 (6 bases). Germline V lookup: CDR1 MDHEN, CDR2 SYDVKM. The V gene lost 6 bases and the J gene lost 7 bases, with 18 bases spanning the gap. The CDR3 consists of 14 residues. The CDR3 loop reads CASSEGGAVGGYTF. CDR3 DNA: TGTGCCAGCAGCGAAGGGGGGGCAGTCGGTGGCTACACCTTC.

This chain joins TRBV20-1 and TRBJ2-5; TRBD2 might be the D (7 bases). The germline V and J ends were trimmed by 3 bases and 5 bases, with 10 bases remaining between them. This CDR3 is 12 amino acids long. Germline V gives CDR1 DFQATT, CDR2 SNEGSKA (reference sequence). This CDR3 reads CSASRGGETQYF. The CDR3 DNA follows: TGCAGTGCTAGTAGGGGGGGGGAGACCCAGTACTTC.

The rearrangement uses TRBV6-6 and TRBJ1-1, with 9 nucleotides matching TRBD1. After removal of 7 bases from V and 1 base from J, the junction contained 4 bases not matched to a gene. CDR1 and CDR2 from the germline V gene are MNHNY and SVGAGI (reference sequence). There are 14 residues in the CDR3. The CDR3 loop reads CASKGQGSNTEAFF. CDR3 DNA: TGTGCCAGCAAGGGACAGGGTTCGAACACTGAAGCTTTCTTT.

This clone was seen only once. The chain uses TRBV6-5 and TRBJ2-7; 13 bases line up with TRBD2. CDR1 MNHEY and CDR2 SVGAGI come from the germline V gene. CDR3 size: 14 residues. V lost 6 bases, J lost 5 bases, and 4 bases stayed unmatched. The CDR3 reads CASRLAGGHNEQYV. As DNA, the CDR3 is TGTGCCAGCAGACTAGCGGGGGGGCACAACGAGCAGTACGTC.